The entry that follows covers one TCR beta chain sequence. These data come from a study of blood T cell repertoires in COVID-19. CDR3 length: 16 residues. The cohort comprised adults aged about 18 to 100 years residing in about two dozen US areas. In the authors' methods: How many nucleated cells were present was estimated from reference gene primer amplification. The repertoire was sequenced with immunoSEQ multiplex PCR; TCRdb's copy has only in-frame clones and lacks some. V and J calls and clone size come straight from that table; D and trimming were deduced from the DNA. This table holds 130,000 to 150,000 clones, roughly 84% found once.

The chain links TRBV21-1 to TRBJ2-7; TRBD2 is taken as the D call from the table, unchecked against the DNA. TRBV21-1 is annotated as a pseudogene. This receptor was obtained from a woman aged 45-60 years who had been exposed to COVID-19. The sequenced sample consisted of PBMCs or T cells enriched from blood (not recorded which). CDR3 region: CASSKREGSGNYEQYF. As DNA, the CDR3 is TGTGCCAGCAGCAAAAGGGAAGGTAGCGGCAACTACGAGCAGTACTTC.